These T cell receptor beta chains were read from a single sample in a study of human T cells and chemical hapten exposure. TCRdb redid the calling of the RACE reads with MiXCR, one entry per CDR3 protein. The repertoire holds fewer than 70,000 distinct CDR3 sequences, with around 6.6% as singletons. The sequencing used whole blood, collected in connection with sensitization to the hapten diphenylcyclopropenone (DPC). Every receptor here comes from a young woman with alopecia areata. Some clones in this sample may be carry-over from other donors' samples. Both conserved end residues are part of each CDR3. The order of the fields is CDR3 length, clone size, V gene, J gene, D gene, CDR3 protein, CDR3 DNA. A D gene is named only where the DNA matches it firmly. Expanded clones are given a class, and other clones once, few, many or no size at all.

>15|few|TRBV7-8|TRBJ1-2|TRBD1
CASSPSTGRNYGYTF
TGTGCCAGCAGCCCCTCGACAGGGCGGAACTATGGCTACACCTTC
>17|many|TRBV5-1|TRBJ2-4|-
CAVGRCQKPLAKNIQYF
TGCGCCGTCGGCCGGTGCCAAAAACCCCTAGCCAAAAACATTCAGTACTTC
>13|many|TRBV2|TRBJ1-4|-
CASLGGPNEKLFF
TGTGCCAGCTTGGGAGGGCCTAATGAAAAACTGTTTTTT
>15|many|TRBV5-1|TRBJ1-4|-
CASSQHGISDEKLFF
TGCGCCAGCAGCCAGCACGGGATTTCGGATGAAAAACTGTTTTTT
>16|many|TRBV27|TRBJ1-1|TRBD1
CASSPTAETGNPEAFF
TGTGCCAGCAGTCCAACAGCTGAGACAGGGAACCCTGAAGCTTTCTTT
>16|many|TRBV18|TRBJ1-1|-
CASSPPSVGQYTEAFF
TGTGCCAGCTCACCACCGTCCGTGGGCCAGTACACTGAAGCTTTCTTT
>13|many|TRBV18|TRBJ1-5|-
CASSLDFNQPQHF
TGTGCCAGCTCTCTAGACTTCAATCAGCCCCAGCATTTT
>14|-|TRBV9|TRBJ1-4|-
CASSVGPINEKLFF
TGTGCCAGCAGCGTAGGCCCGATTAATGAAAAACTGTTTTTT
>16|many|TRBV5-1|TRBJ2-6|TRBD2
CASSTGGASGANVLTF
TGCGCCAGCAGCACGGGAGGGGCGAGTGGGGCCAACGTCCTGACTTTC
>14|many|TRBV7-7|TRBJ2-2|TRBD1
CASARDRVAGELFF
TGTGCTAGCGCCAGGGACAGGGTGGCCGGGGAGCTGTTTTTT
>15|few|TRBV28|TRBJ1-2|-
CASSSSLVTLYGYTF
TGTGCCAGCAGTTCCTCTCTCGTTACCCTCTATGGCTACACCTTC
>14|many|TRBV6-1|TRBJ1-1|-
CASSERYINTEAFF
TGTGCCAGCAGTGAAAGGTATATCAACACTGAAGCTTTCTTT
>16|many|TRBV12-3/TRBV12-4|TRBJ1-5|-
CASSLGGAWGDQPQHF
TGTGCCAGCAGTTTGGGGGGGGCCTGGGGCGATCAGCCCCAGCATTTT
>11|many|TRBV29-1|TRBJ2-1|-
CSVTSYNEQFF
TGCAGCGTAACGTCCTACAATGAGCAGTTCTTC
>16|many|TRBV9|TRBJ1-3|-
CASSVASDSSGNTIYF
TGTGCCAGCAGCGTAGCCTCCGACAGCTCTGGAAACACCATATATTTT
>15|many|TRBV12-3/TRBV12-4|TRBJ2-7|TRBD1
CASSLPGQGTYEQYF
TGTGCCAGCAGTTTACCGGGACAGGGGACATACGAGCAGTACTTC
>18|many|TRBV6-5|TRBJ1-1|TRBD1
CASSYPGTRGRGGTEAFF
TGTGCCAGCAGTTATCCCGGAACCAGGGGGCGAGGAGGCACTGAAGCTTTCTTT
>15|many|TRBV6-5|TRBJ2-7|-
CASRPQSSGVDEQYF
TGTGCCAGCAGGCCCCAAAGTTCGGGAGTCGACGAGCAGTACTTC
>12|-|TRBV29-1|TRBJ2-1|TRBD2
CSGDGGYNEQFF
TGCAGCGGAGACGGGGGGTACAATGAGCAGTTCTTC
>21|many|TRBV18|TRBJ1-6|TRBD1
CASSPRPPDRGAGSYNSPLHF
TGTGCCAGCTCACCACGTCCTCCGGACAGGGGCGCTGGCTCCTATAATTCACCCCTCCACTTT
>15|many|TRBV29-1|TRBJ2-4|TRBD1
CSVGGRGQGENIQYF
TGCAGCGTTGGCGGTCGGGGACAGGGGGAAAACATTCAGTACTTC
>13|many|TRBV9|TRBJ1-1|TRBD1
CASSVGTGPEAFF
TGTGCCAGCAGCGTAGGGACAGGGCCTGAAGCTTTCTTT
>15|many|TRBV20-1|TRBJ1-5|-
CSASPGDPSNQPQHF
TGCAGTGCTAGTCCAGGAGACCCTAGCAATCAGCCCCAGCATTTT
>17|many|TRBV9|TRBJ2-4|-
CASSVDVAGVAKNIQYF
TGTGCCAGCAGCGTAGACGTGGCAGGGGTAGCCAAAAACATTCAGTACTTC
>12|many|TRBV29-1|TRBJ1-1|-
CSAAGLNTEAFF
TGCAGCGCCGCGGGACTGAACACTGAAGCTTTCTTT
>15|few|TRBV7-9|TRBJ2-5|TRBD2
CASSFEGGRQETQYF
TGTGCCAGCAGCTTCGAGGGAGGGCGACAAGAGACCCAGTACTTC
>14|many|TRBV6-1|TRBJ2-7|TRBD1
CASSLDRVFYEQYF
TGTGCCAGCAGTCTCGACAGGGTATTCTACGAGCAGTACTTC
>14|many|TRBV9|TRBJ2-1|TRBD1
CASSLGTAYNEQFF
TGTGCCAGCAGCCTAGGGACAGCCTACAATGAGCAGTTCTTC
>14|many|TRBV6-6|TRBJ2-5|TRBD2
CAARGSGGEETQYF
TGTGCCGCCCGAGGTAGCGGGGGGGAAGAGACCCAGTACTTC
>16|few|TRBV27|TRBJ2-4|-
CASSPQITDLKNIQYF
TGTGCCAGCAGCCCTCAGATTACAGATCTCAAAAACATTCAGTACTTC
>13|many|TRBV5-5|TRBJ1-6|-
CASSWTDNSPLHF
TGTGCCAGCAGCTGGACGGATAATTCACCCCTCCACTTT
>12|few|TRBV3-1|TRBJ1-2|-
CASSSGTYGYTF
TGTGCCAGCAGCAGCGGGACCTATGGCTACACCTTC
>16|many|TRBV7-6|TRBJ2-3|TRBD2
CASSALAGGLLDTQYF
TGTGCCAGCAGCGCACTAGCGGGGGGTCTTTTGGATACGCAGTATTTT
>12|many|TRBV5-6|TRBJ1-1|-
CASRDNFGEAFF
TGTGCCAGCAGGGATAATTTTGGTGAAGCTTTCTTT
>16|many|TRBV2|TRBJ2-2|TRBD2
CASKGSSGGNTGELFF
TGTGCCAGCAAGGGATCTAGCGGGGGGAACACCGGGGAGCTGTTTTTT
>12|many|TRBV30|TRBJ2-7|-
CAWSAVSYEQYF
TGTGCCTGGAGCGCCGTCTCCTACGAGCAGTACTTC
>11|many|TRBV12-3/TRBV12-4|TRBJ2-1|-
CASSFSHEQFF
TGTGCCAGCAGTTTTAGTCATGAGCAGTTCTTC
>13|many|TRBV2|TRBJ1-5|-
CASRGDVWRPQHF
TGTGCCAGCAGGGGGGATGTTTGGAGGCCCCAGCATTTT
>14|few|TRBV7-9|TRBJ1-1|-
CASTRQPLNTEAFF
TGTGCCAGCACCCGACAGCCGCTGAACACTGAAGCTTTCTTT
>12|many|TRBV20-1|TRBJ1-1|-
CSAPGEGTEAFF
TGCAGTGCTCCCGGGGAGGGCACTGAAGCTTTCTTT
>11|-|TRBV29-1|TRBJ1-1|-
CSGLAGAEAFF
TGCAGCGGACTGGCAGGGGCTGAAGCTTTCTTT
>13|many|TRBV20-1|TRBJ1-1|-
CSAREGGLTEAFF
TGCAGTGCTAGAGAGGGGGGGCTTACTGAAGCTTTCTTT
>12|many|TRBV18|TRBJ1-3|-
CASSPFGNTIYF
TGTGCCAGCTCACCGTTCGGAAACACCATATATTTT
>16|many|TRBV13|TRBJ2-1|TRBD2
CASSSGGLRAYNEQFF
TGTGCCAGCAGCTCCGGGGGACTAAGAGCCTACAATGAGCAGTTCTTC
>17|many|TRBV10-2|TRBJ2-2|-
CASRTPNWGVNTGELFF
TGCGCCAGTAGGACCCCCAATTGGGGGGTAAACACCGGGGAGCTGTTTTTT
>15|many|TRBV29-1|TRBJ1-2|-
CSVKEGEGVAYGYTF
TGCAGCGTTAAAGAGGGGGAGGGAGTGGCCTATGGCTACACCTTC
>15|many|TRBV5-1|TRBJ2-7|TRBD1
CASSWGQGVSYEQYF
TGCGCCAGCAGCTGGGGACAGGGGGTTTCCTACGAGCAGTACTTC
>18|many|TRBV20-1|TRBJ1-6|-
CSAREDWAMGEYNSPLHF
TGCAGTGCTAGAGAGGACTGGGCGATGGGTGAATATAATTCACCCCTCCACTTT
>19|-|TRBV21-1|TRBJ1-1|-
CASFTGGDLRTALNTEAFF
TGTGCCAGCTTTACCGGAGGGGATTTAAGGACCGCATTGAACACTGAAGCTTTCTTT
>17|many|TRBV7-9|TRBJ2-7|-
CASSLASAGVTVYEQYF
TGTGCCAGCAGCTTAGCGAGTGCAGGGGTGACGGTCTACGAGCAGTACTTC
>15|many|TRBV20-1|TRBJ2-3|TRBD2
CSAPLAGGPKDTQYF
TGCAGTGCCCCCTTAGCGGGGGGGCCTAAAGATACGCAGTATTTT
>14|many|TRBV5-5|TRBJ2-7|-
CASSLDNTPYEQYF
TGTGCCAGCAGCTTGGATAACACCCCCTACGAGCAGTACTTC
>14|many|TRBV5-1|TRBJ2-7|-
CASSRVSGSYEQYF
TGCGCCAGCAGCCGCGTCTCCGGCTCCTACGAGCAGTACTTC
>14|many|TRBV9|TRBJ1-2|-
CASSVDGRLYGYTF
TGTGCCAGCAGCGTAGACGGCAGACTCTATGGCTACACCTTC
>17|many|TRBV4-2|TRBJ1-1|TRBD1
CASSQVGTGGPNTEAFF
TGTGCCAGCAGCCAAGTGGGGACAGGGGGACCGAACACTGAAGCTTTCTTT
>12|-|TRBV7-9|TRBJ1-1|-
CASSYGDAEAFF
TGTGCCAGCAGCTACGGGGACGCGGAAGCTTTCTTT
>18|many|TRBV7-6|TRBJ2-3|-
CASSLSPPGARLTDTQYF
TGTGCCAGCAGCTTAAGTCCCCCAGGGGCCCGCCTCACAGATACGCAGTATTTT
>14|many|TRBV29-1|TRBJ2-2|TRBD1
CSVEVGQGAGELFF
TGCAGCGTTGAAGTGGGACAGGGCGCCGGGGAGCTGTTTTTT
>14|few|TRBV27|TRBJ1-2|-
CASRRTADPYGYTF
TGTGCCAGCAGGAGGACGGCCGATCCCTATGGCTACACCTTC
>14|many|TRBV6-6|TRBJ1-4|-
CASSARRGTEKLFF
TGTGCCAGCAGTGCGAGGAGGGGAACAGAAAAACTGTTTTTT